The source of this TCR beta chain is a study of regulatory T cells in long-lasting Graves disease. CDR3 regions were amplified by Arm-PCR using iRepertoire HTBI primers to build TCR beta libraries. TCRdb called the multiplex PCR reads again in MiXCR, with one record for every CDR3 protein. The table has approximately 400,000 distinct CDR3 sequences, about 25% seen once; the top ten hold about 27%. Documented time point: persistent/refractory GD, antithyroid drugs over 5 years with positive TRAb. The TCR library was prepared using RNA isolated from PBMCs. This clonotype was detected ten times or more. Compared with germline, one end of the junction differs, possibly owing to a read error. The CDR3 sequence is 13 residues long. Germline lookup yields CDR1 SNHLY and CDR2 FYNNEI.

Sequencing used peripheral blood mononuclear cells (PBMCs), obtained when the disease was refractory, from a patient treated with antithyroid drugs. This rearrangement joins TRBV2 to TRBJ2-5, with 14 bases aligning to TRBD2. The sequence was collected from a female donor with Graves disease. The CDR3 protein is CASSEGTSGGLSF. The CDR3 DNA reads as TGTGCCAGCAGTGAAGGGACTAGCGGGGGGCTTTCCTTC.